The TCR beta chain described here comes from a study of blood T cell repertoires in COVID-19 (dated by TCRdb to about 2020). Describing the broader study: The collaborator samples originated in the United States, Italy and Spain and spanned the acute and convalescent phases of COVID-19. Deeply sampled blood TCRbeta repertoires from subjects exposed to, actively infected with, or recovered from COVID-19 were included in the dataset. The material from the prospective study consisted of cDNA or gDNA derived from T cells, B-cell-depleted T cells, or PBMCs. The samples were drawn from the first 160 participants of the ongoing ImmuneRACE study and from some 1,300 subjects provided by 6 global collaborators. Sample metadata almost always included a de-identified subject ID, COVID-19 status, age in years and sex. Where available, HLA class I and class II types were obtained from metadata supplied by the sample provider rather than from assay-based typing. The repertoires were released in a freely available public database meant as a resource for research on the immune response to SARS-CoV-2.

The germline V gene sets CDR1 to MGHRA and CDR2 to YSYEKL. The V end loses 2 bases and the J end loses 2 bases, and a stretch of 10 bases separates them. The CDR3 measures 14 amino acids from cysteine to phenylalanine. Here the CDR3 DNA is all that survives: 42 bases in frame from base 1. With respect to this clone: This clone's antigen is unknown. No base quality information exists; no much larger clone differs at one position.

The immunoSEQ Assay, a bias-controlled multiplex PCR, was used to amplify TCRbeta CDR3 regions from genomic DNA. Turning to the authors' computational methods: Nucleated cell counts per sample were estimated from amplification of reference gene primers within the assay. Sequence reads were collapsed and filtered to measure the absolute abundance of every unique TCRbeta CDR3 rearrangement. For each sample, productive Simpson clonality was calculated by taking the square root of Simpson's diversity index across productive rearrangements. Entries here come from immuneACCESS through TCRdb and include only in-frame sequences with V and J called. Some clones fail to appear in such tables; in the studies checked, an unresolved V gene covers under half of the shortfall, and the cause of the remainder is unknown. The DNA gave D and trimming, while V, J and clone size come from that table. The sample has about 220,000 clones on record, around four fifths of them singletons. The ten largest clonotypes hold approximately 15% of the sample.

The investigation overall reported the following: The amount of clinical and demographic metadata varied by source and participant and was provided uncurated.

Participants in the prospective study were aged about 18 to 95 years, lived in under 30 United States geographic areas, and enrolled through a virtual design. In the prospective study, cohorts were assigned on the basis of participant-reported clinical history obtained from a screening survey and a study questionnaire. ImmuneRACE Cohort 3 recovered participants were defined by two consecutive negative NP/OP PCR tests, healthcare professional clearance, or symptom resolution. In the prospective study, whole blood, serum and a nasopharyngeal or oropharyngeal swab were collected from each participant by mobile phlebotomists. Participants in the prospective study had the option to provide additional blood draws and questionnaires over an approximately 2-month period. Blood samples from the prospective study were shipped frozen or at room temperature prior to DNA extraction.

The chain is encoded by TRBV4-1 joined to TRBJ2-7, with TRBD1 perhaps the D gene, on 5 matching bases. The sequenced sample consisted of PBMCs or T cells enriched from blood (not recorded which). This clonotype was obtained from a man in his forties or fifties who had recovered from COVID-19. The CDR3 reads CASSQNQGPYEQYF. In nucleotide form, the sequence is TGCGCCAGCAGCCAAAATCAGGGTCCCTACGAGCAGTACTTC.